This passage covers 27 T cell receptor beta chains from one sample sequenced in a study of CD4 T cells in relation to SARS-CoV-2 and coronaviruses. Sequenced by immunoSEQ multiplex PCR; TCRdb stores in-frame clones only, minus some. The data show under 20,000 clones, with 70% to 80% seen just once and about 29% held by the top ten. Unexposed donor CD4+ T cells date from 2011-2018, before the COVID-19 pandemic. CD4+ T cells were isolated from the cells after 10 days of culture. For these receptors, no antigen is known. The source material was CD4+ T cells from PBMCs, cultured in vitro. The receptors were sampled from a human donor in good health.

This rearrangement joins TRBV6-6 to TRBJ2-7, with D perhaps being TRBD1 or TRBD2 (6 bases each). The CDR3 runs 14 residues. The ends were cut back, 5 bases at V and 6 bases at J, with 17 bases in the middle. Germline loops: CDR1 MNHNY, CDR2 SVGAGI (reference sequence). In nucleotides, the CDR3 is TGTGCCAGCAGTAGGCCCGGGGGCCAAGGCGAGCAGTACTTC. The encoded protein is CASSRPGGQGEQYF.

The rearrangement uses TRBV18 and TRBJ2-5; 8 bases line up with TRBD1. The CDR3 contains 15 residues. Germline-derived CDR1 and CDR2 are KGHSH and LQKENI. V trimming: 0 bases; J trimming: 5 bases; junction bases outside the gene matches: 5. Here the CDR3 reads CASSPPNRGSETQYF. The CDR3 coding sequence is TGTGCCAGCTCACCACCCAACAGGGGGTCGGAGACCCAGTACTTC.

The V and J genes are TRBV7-9 and TRBJ2-6; D perhaps matches TRBD1 (5 bases). CDR3 size: 15 residues. Trimming stripped 5 bases from V and 2 bases from J, with 10 bases between. The germline CDR1 and CDR2 sequences are SEHNR and FQNEAQ (reference sequence). In DNA, the CDR3 is TGTGCCAGCAGCCGCAGGGTGACTGGGGCCAACGTCCTGACTTTC. Translated: CASSRRVTGANVLTF.

The chain links TRBV27 to TRBJ2-7; the match to TRBD1 covers 9 bases. CDR3 length: 15 residues. After removal of 2 bases from V and 2 bases from J, the junction contained 4 bases not matched to a gene. Germline loops: CDR1 MNHEY, CDR2 SMNVEV (reference sequence). The CDR3 nucleotides are TGTGCCAGCAGTTTAAAACAGGGGGCTCCCTACGAGCAGTACTTC. It codes for CASSLKQGAPYEQYF.

The chain combines TRBV6-5 with TRBJ2-7, with D unresolved. Germline loops: CDR1 MNHEY, CDR2 SVGAGI. V was pared by 3 bases and J by 5 bases, with 14 bases between. This CDR3 is built from 14 residues. The CDR3 here is CASSYQRQNHEQYF. CDR3 bases: TGTGCCAGCAGTTATCAGAGACAAAACCACGAGCAGTACTTC.

The rearrangement links TRBV27 to TRBJ1-1; TRBD1 might be the D (5 bases). The CDR3 has 19 amino acids. Per germline, CDR1 MNHEY and CDR2 SMNVEV (reference sequence). The ends were cut back, 5 bases at V and 1 base at J, with 26 bases in the middle. In nucleotides, the CDR3 is TGTGCCAGCAGTCCGACTACAATACCAGGGCCGGGTCGGAACACTGAAGCTTTCTTT. Its translation: CASSPTTIPGPGRNTEAFF.

The DNA for the CDR3 is TGCGCCAGCAGCTTGGTAGGGGGAAACAGCGGGAGAGACGAGCAGTACTTC. This gives the protein CASSLVGGNSGRDEQYF. The V call is TRBV5-1, the J call TRBJ2-7, with TRBD2 identical over 8 bases. V gave up 0 bases and J gave up 5 bases; unmatched junction bases: 13. This CDR3 has 17 residues. The V gene's germline CDR1 is SGHRS and CDR2 YFSETQ.

This chain connects TRBV11-2 to TRBJ2-1; D might be TRBD1 (7 bases). The V and J ends lost 4 bases and 7 bases respectively, with 17 bases between them. This CDR3 spans 15 amino acids. From germline, CDR1 is SGHAT and CDR2 FQNNGV. DNA of the CDR3: TGTGCCAGCAGCTCAGGACAGGCGGGGAAGAATGAGCAGTTCTTC. Its protein product is CASSSGQAGKNEQFF.

The chain is built from TRBV28 and TRBJ2-5, with 9 bases fitting TRBD1. The germline V gene has CDR1 MDHEN and CDR2 SYDVKM. The J segment lost 5 bases and the V segment lost 7 bases, leaving 5 bases of the junction unmatched. The CDR3 contains 13 residues. Here the CDR3 DNA reads TGTGCCAGCATCCGGACAGGGGAGGAGACCCAGTACTTC. This encodes CASIRTGEETQYF.

In this sample, this clone turned up a few times. This chain uses TRBV20-1 with TRBJ2-2; D call uncertain. Trimming cost V 3 bases and J 2 bases, with 10 bases left between them. The CDR3 has 14 amino acids. Germline V CDR1 and CDR2: DFQATT, SNEGSKA (reference sequence). Here the CDR3 reads CSASFGGNTGELFF. As DNA, the CDR3 is TGCAGTGCTAGTTTCGGCGGAAACACCGGGGAGCTGTTTTTT.

The chain links TRBV28 to TRBJ1-1, with 10 bases fitting TRBD1. With 5 bases clipped from V and 2 bases from J, the junction kept 8 bases outside the gene matches. Germline assignment: CDR1 MDHEN and CDR2 SYDVKM. This CDR3 is built from 16 residues. This CDR3 is CASSPPGQGLNTEAFF. Written as DNA, the CDR3 is TGTGCCAGCAGTCCGCCGGGACAGGGGCTAAACACTGAAGCTTTCTTT.

The gene calls are TRBV7-9 and TRBJ2-5; no clear D gene. This CDR3 has 13 residues. V was pared by 5 bases and J by 5 bases, with 12 bases between. CDR1 is SEHNR and CDR2 is FQNEAQ in the germline V gene (reference sequence). DNA of the CDR3: TGTGCCAGCAGCCGCAATCAAGGGGAGACCCAGTACTTC. Amino acids: CASSRNQGETQYF.

In its sample, this clone was seen once. The V gene is TRBV5-4, the J gene TRBJ1-2; a possible D gene is TRBD1 (5 bases). Between the trimmed V and J ends, which lost 0 bases and 3 bases, there was a span of 12 bases. The CDR3 length is 15 residues. CDR1 is SGHNT, CDR2 YYREEE, per germline (reference sequence). DNA for the CDR3: TGTGCCAGCAGCTTGGCAACAGGTCGGGACTATGGCTACACCTTC. This translates into CASSLATGRDYGYTF.

The chain carries TRBV6-5 and TRBJ1-1, with TRBD1 identical over 8 bases. The CDR3 loop spans 14 amino acids. Per the germline V gene, CDR1 is MNHEY and CDR2 is SVGAGI. V was pared by 6 bases and J by 5 bases, with 8 bases of the junction left unmatched. The CDR3 DNA reads TGTGCCAGCAGGACACAGGGGGTTTGGACTGAAGCTTTCTTT. Translation gives CASRTQGVWTEAFF.

In this sample, this clone turned up a few times. DNA of the CDR3: TGCGCCAGCAGCGAATCGGGGACAGGGCAAGGAAACACCATATATTTT. This sequence encodes CASSESGTGQGNTIYF. The gene calls are TRBV5-1 and TRBJ1-3; 9 bases align to TRBD1. Germline V gives CDR1 SGHRS, CDR2 YFSETQ. The CDR3 length is 16 residues. Losses at the gene ends were 4 bases for V and 4 bases for J; bases not matched to a gene: 9.

The chain recombines TRBV4-2 with TRBJ1-5, with TRBD1 matching over 9 bases. Germline V gene sequence: CDR1 LGHNA, CDR2 YNFKEQ. The CDR3 has 15 residues. V gave up 3 bases and J gave up 4 bases; unmatched junction bases: 4. CDR3 in DNA: TGTGCCAGCAGCCACCCTGGGACAGGGAATCAGCCCCAGCATTTT. Encoded protein: CASSHPGTGNQPQHF.

The rearrangement joins TRBV7-9 to TRBJ2-7; TRBD1 matches at 11 bases. Germline V gene lookup returns CDR1 SEHNR and CDR2 FQNEAQ (reference sequence). With V trimmed by 5 bases and J by 10 bases, 16 bases remained unmatched. The CDR3 is 16 amino acids. The CDR3 DNA reads TGTGCCAGCAGCCTCGGGGGGACAGGGGGACGTAGTGGCCAGTACTTC. Translating gives CASSLGGTGGRSGQYF.

The chain uses TRBV3-1 (or the pseudogene TRBV3-2) and TRBJ1-4, with a weak D call TRBD1 (6 bases). V was pared by 1 base and J by 3 bases, with 12 bases between. The CDR3 length is 16 residues. Germline loops: CDR1 LGHDT, CDR2 YNNKEL (reference sequence). The CDR3 region is CASSQAGTGSNEKLFF. The CDR3 nucleotides are TGTGCCAGCAGCCAAGCGGGTACAGGGTCTAATGAAAAACTGTTTTTT.

The genes are TRBV27 and TRBJ1-1; D is uncertain. The CDR3 is made up of 13 amino acids. Deletions cut 1 base from V and 1 base from J, with 4 bases between. Per germline, CDR1 MNHEY and CDR2 SMNVEV (reference sequence). This chain's CDR3 is CASSLFRNTEAFF. CDR3 bases: TGTGCCAGCAGTTTATTCAGGAACACTGAAGCTTTCTTT.

The V call is TRBV20-1, the J call TRBJ1-1, with D possibly matching TRBD1 (6 bases). The CDR3 is made up of 14 amino acids. Trimming took off 3 bases at V and 5 bases at J, with 16 bases between the two ends. Looked up from germline, CDR1 is DFQATT and CDR2 is SNEGSKA (reference sequence). The CDR3 loop reads CSASQKGGKTEAFF. CDR3 sequence (DNA): TGCAGTGCTAGTCAAAAAGGGGGGAAAACTGAAGCTTTCTTT.

This clone was seen only a few times. Other DNA sequences within the sample encode an identical CDR3. CDR3 in DNA: TGTGCCAGCTCACCGGACAGCCCTGAAAAACTGTTTTTT. This translates into CASSPDSPEKLFF. The V gene is TRBV18, the J gene TRBJ1-4; D possibly corresponds to TRBD1 (6 bases). The CDR3 consists of 13 residues. Trimming left V 3 bases short and J 7 bases short, with 9 bases between. Germline V lookup: CDR1 KGHSH, CDR2 LQKENI.

This clone showed up just once. The CDR3 bases are TGTGCCAGCAGCCTACAGGGCGGCACTGAAGCTTTCTTT. It specifies CASSLQGGTEAFF. The chain combines TRBV21-1 with TRBJ1-1; the tabulated D call, TRBD1, remains unverified against the DNA. TRBV21-1 is a pseudogene locus. This CDR3 region has 13 residues.

The genes are TRBV6-2 or TRBV6-3 and TRBJ2-7; no reliable D call. CDR3 size: 12 residues. V lost 2 bases to trimming and J lost 3 bases, with 5 bases between them. Germline V gene sequence: CDR1 MNHEY, CDR2 SVGEGT. The CDR3 protein is CASSYALYEQYF. DNA for the CDR3: TGTGCCAGCAGTTACGCACTCTACGAGCAGTACTTC.

V usage is TRBV3-1 (or the pseudogene TRBV3-2) and J usage is TRBJ2-3; TRBD2 might be the D (5 bases). Germline CDR1 reads LGHDT; CDR2 reads YNNKEL (reference sequence). The CDR3 is 16 residues long. V was shortened by 4 bases and J by 3 bases, with 17 bases between the two germline ends. The CDR3 DNA sequence: TGTGCCAGCAGCCGACGGGCCCAGCCGGGGACAGATACGCAGTATTTT. Translating gives CASSRRAQPGTDTQYF.

This clone was found a few times. The chain carries TRBV19 and TRBJ2-2; 12 bases align to TRBD1. This CDR3 is 14 amino acids long. After removal of 6 bases from V and 6 bases from J, the junction contained 2 bases not matched to a gene. The germline gives CDR1 LNHDA, CDR2 SQIVND (reference sequence). DNA of the CDR3: TGTGCCAGTAGGGGGACAGGGGGCTCCGGGGAGCTGTTTTTT. Residues: CASRGTGGSGELFF.

The V and J genes are TRBV14 and TRBJ2-6, with unresolved D. The V end was cut by 0 bases, the J end by 2 bases, with 5 bases between. CDR3 length: 15 amino acids. Germline-derived CDR1 and CDR2 are SGHDN and FVKESK. DNA for the CDR3: TGTGCCAGCAGCCAAGATGGGACTGGGGCCAACGTCCTGACTTTC. Translation gives CASSQDGTGANVLTF.

This chain connects TRBV11-2 to TRBJ2-1, with 11 bases that match TRBD2. The CDR3 totals 16 residues. Germline V gives CDR1 SGHAT, CDR2 FQNNGV. J was trimmed by 9 bases and V by 4 bases; bases with no gene match: 11. This CDR3 reads CASSSEFSGRAGEQFF. In DNA form, the CDR3 reads TGTGCCAGCAGCTCCGAATTTAGCGGGAGGGCCGGTGAGCAGTTCTTC.